Shown below are 3 T cell receptor beta chains from a single sample sequenced in a study of blood T cells in healthy people across ages. Through a sample-barcoded 5' primer and a J-beta primer mix, a second PCR was run for roughly 6 to 11 cycles. TCRdb reprocessed the 5' RACE reads via MiXCR and lists one record per CDR3 protein. The sample includes about a million distinct CDR3 sequences, about 51% of them seen just once. Sequencing was done on a sample of blood. These receptors all stem from a woman in her sixties or seventies in good health.

The sample holds many counts of this clonotype. V is TRBV7-2 and J is TRBJ2-4, with TRBD2 as a possible D gene (6 bases). CDR3 size: 15 residues. V was shortened by 3 bases and J by 0 bases, with 9 bases between the two germline ends. CDR1 and CDR2 from the germline V gene are SGHTA and FQGNSA. CDR3 bases: TGTGCCAGCAGCTTGGAGGGCGCAGCCAAAAACATTCAGTACTTC. This codes for CASSLEGAAKNIQYF.

The chain is built from TRBV27 and TRBJ2-3, with D possibly being TRBD1 (6 bases). This CDR3 region has 14 residues. V lost 6 bases and J 2 bases, leaving 12 bases between the germline ends. Germline lookup yields CDR1 MNHEY and CDR2 SMNVEV (reference sequence). The CDR3 protein is CASRLGTPTDTQYF. CDR3 DNA: TGTGCCAGCAGATTAGGGACACCCACAGATACGCAGTATTTT.

The chain has TRBV20-1 and TRBJ2-7, with 10 bases aligning to TRBD2. The J call is in doubt because the DNA end fits TRBJ2-5 better. The CDR3 length is 16 residues. The V gene's germline CDR1 is DFQATT and CDR2 SNEGSKA (reference sequence). The chain's CDR3 is CSARGDSGRSWETQYF. The CDR3 DNA is TGCAGTGCTAGAGGGGATAGCGGGAGGTCCTGGGAGACCCAGTACTTC.